This T cell receptor (beta chain) is drawn from a study of neurological immune-mediated disorders. Whole-study results and caveats: HTLV-1-associated myelopathy ranked highest for TCR clonal expansion and multiple sclerosis lowest, beneath healthy controls.

The team produced cDNA through 5'RACE using 10-nucleotide random UMIs. One entry per CDR3 protein results from TCRdb running MiXCR on the 5' RACE reads. The table lists about 59,000 distinct CDR3 sequences, roughly 13% of them singletons. The unsorted libraries had their origin in 2 million PBMCs stored at -80 C. Of note for this clonotype: Its antigen is currently unknown. A junction boundary mismatches the germline segment, possibly from a read error.

The sample was PBMCs. The receptor comes from a woman aged 55-75 years with HTLV-1-associated myelopathy (HAM/TSP).

CDR3 residues: CASSLAQGGTVELFF. The CDR3 DNA is TGCGCCAGCAGTTTGGCACAGGGAGGCACCGTGGAGCTGTTTTTT. The chain couples TRBV5-1 to TRBJ2-2; D is possibly TRBD1 or TRBD2 (6 bases each). This CDR3 is built from 15 residues. Germline CDR1 reads SGHRS; CDR2 reads YFSETQ. Combining the CDR3 with reference TRBV5-1 and TRBJ2-2 gives the whole variable domain KAGVTQTPRYLIKTRGQQVTLSCSPISGHRSVSWYQQTPGQGLQFLFEYFSETQRNKGNFPGRFSGRQFSNSRSEMNVSTLELGDSALYLCASSLAQGGTVELFFGEGSRLTVL.